This TCR beta chain stems from a study of OX40 agonist ivuxolimab in advanced cancers. Trimming left V 5 bases short and J 2 bases short, with 12 bases between. There are 14 residues in the CDR3. CDR1 MDHEN and CDR2 SYDVKM come from the germline V gene. Here immunoSEQ multiplex PCR was the method, and the copy in TCRdb shows in-frame clones only, minus some. In the table there are tens of thousands of clones, around 87% of which are singletons. The sequence was obtained from an adult with an advanced solid tumor such as melanoma, head and neck, liver or kidney cancer. The sequencing used CD4+ or CD8+ T cells sorted from blood, collected in a trial of the OX40 agonist ivuxolimab. The chain uses TRBV28 and TRBJ1-2, with D possibly TRBD1 on 5 matching bases. The CDR3 DNA sequence: TGTGCCAGCAGTACCCCATGGGGGAACTATGGCTACACCTTC. Translation: CASSTPWGNYGYTF.